The clone carrying this T cell receptor beta chain was seen once. This entry comes from a study of T cell responses to AZD1222 COVID-19 vaccine. Study in general: Second-dose timings of about 4 or about 12 weeks were pooled.

Sequenced by immunoSEQ multiplex PCR; TCRdb stores in-frame clones only, minus some. The sample has 150,000 or so clones, around nine tenths seen once; the top ten hold around 5%. CDR1 and CDR2 (germline): MNHNY, SVGAGI (reference sequence). The CDR3 runs 15 residues. V lost 0 bases, J lost 4 bases, and 12 bases lay in between. The origin of this receptor is an adult in good health. The rearrangement links TRBV6-6 to TRBJ1-2; D is perhaps TRBD1 (5 bases). The sample was peripheral blood, taken on day 0 of AZD1222 vaccination. The CDR3, as DNA: TGTGCCAGCAGTTACTCAGGACGGGACCGCTATGGCTACACCTTC. Translated, it gives CASSYSGRDRYGYTF.